This TCR beta chain was captured in a study of T cells in Graves' hyperthyroidism and ophthalmopathy. Amplified regions were TCR beta CDR3 sequences from RNA transcripts. The HTBI set primed first-round TCR CDR3 RT-PCR. TCRdb processed the multiplex PCR reads anew with MiXCR; each CDR3 protein has one entry. The table shows a few hundred thousand distinct CDR3 sequences, with roughly 14% occurring only once. From germline, CDR1 is SGHVS and CDR2 FNYEAQ. The CDR3 contains 13 residues. V lost 2 bases and J 7 bases, leaving 12 bases between the germline ends. This clonotype was recorded many times. Its target is unknown. Study results and limitations: Most clonotypes that expanded in the thyroid above 0.001 also showed up in blood.

V usage is TRBV7-6 and J usage is TRBJ2-7; D is unclear. The receptor was isolated from a young man with Graves' hyperthyroidism that later progressed to Graves' ophthalmopathy. Sequences were obtained from blood. Here the CDR3 reads CASSLSPLREQYF. CDR3 bases: TGTGCCAGCAGCTTAAGTCCACTTCGGGAGCAGTACTTC. The variable domain in full, with the rest retrieved from reference TRBV7-6 and TRBJ2-7, is GAGVSQSPRYKVTKRGQDVALRCDPISGHVSLYWYRQALGQGPEFLTYFNYEAQQDKSGLPNDRFSAERPEGSISTLTIQRTEQRDSAMYRCASSLSPLREQYFGPGTRLTVT.